This T cell receptor beta chain was captured in a study of shared clonotypes between healthy human individuals. Trimming shortened V by 3 bases and J by 6 bases, and 7 bases separated the two germline ends. There are 11 residues in the CDR3. Germline V gene sequence: CDR1 SGHNT, CDR2 YYREEE (reference sequence). TCRdb keeps only in-frame clones here, not all; method: immunoSEQ multiplex PCR. The sample records hundreds of thousands of clones, 74% being singletons. Sequenced input: memory CD4+ T cells sorted from blood. The sample's subset: CD45RA-negative fraction. This receptor was identified in a woman in her 30s in good health. V is TRBV5-4 and J is TRBJ2-7; D gene uncertain. CDR3 bases: TGTGCCAGCAGCTCCTTTGGCGAGCAGTACTTC. Translating gives CASSSFGEQYF. Full variable domain (outside the CDR3, taken from reference TRBV5-4 and TRBJ2-7): ETGVTQSPTHLIKTRGQQVTLRCSSQSGHNTVSWYQQALGQGPQFIFQYYREEENGRGNFPPRFSGLQFPNYSSELNVNALELDDSALYLCASSSFGEQYFGPGTRLTVT.